This T cell receptor beta chain was found in a study of T cell responses to AZD1222 COVID-19 vaccine. Study-wide results and limits: Spike-specific TCR breadth and depth were elevated following two AZD1222 doses. Close to half of spike-specific TCRs reportedly recognize unmutated variant regions. In a largely white British group with more females than males, clonal diversity was possibly underestimated. Among AZD1222 vaccinees, only five to seven were seropositive at baseline.

As for this clone: Its target is unknown.

The repertoire was sequenced with immunoSEQ multiplex PCR; TCRdb's copy has only in-frame clones and lacks some. The table has about 140,000 clones, approximately 90% seen once. This CDR3 region has 14 residues. Germline V gene sequence: CDR1 MNHEY, CDR2 SVGAGI. The J segment lost 3 bases and the V segment lost 6 bases, leaving 7 bases of the junction unmatched. The source is an adult in good health. This sequence joins TRBV6-5 and TRBJ1-2, with 7 nucleotides matching TRBD1. The sequenced sample was peripheral blood, obtained on day 0 of AZD1222 vaccination. The CDR3, as DNA: TGTGCCAGCAGCCCACAGGGGAGGGACTATGGCTACACCTTC. The encoded protein is CASSPQGRDYGYTF.